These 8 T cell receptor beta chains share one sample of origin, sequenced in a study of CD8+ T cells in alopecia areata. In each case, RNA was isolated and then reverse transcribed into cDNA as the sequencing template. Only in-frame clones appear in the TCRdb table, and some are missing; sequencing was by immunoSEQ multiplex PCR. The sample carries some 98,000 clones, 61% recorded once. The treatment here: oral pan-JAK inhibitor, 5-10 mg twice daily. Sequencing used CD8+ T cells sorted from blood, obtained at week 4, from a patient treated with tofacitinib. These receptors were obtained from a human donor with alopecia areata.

CDR3 in amino acids: CASSQDPGVWETQYF. CDR3 sequence (DNA): TGCGCCAGCAGCCAAGATCCCGGGGTCTGGGAGACCCAGTACTTC. This chain connects TRBV4-3 to TRBJ2-5; weak D call: TRBD2 (5 bases). Trimming pared 0 bases from V and 5 bases from J, leaving 13 bases between. The CDR3 has 15 amino acids. Per the germline V gene, CDR1 is LGHNA and CDR2 is YSLEER.

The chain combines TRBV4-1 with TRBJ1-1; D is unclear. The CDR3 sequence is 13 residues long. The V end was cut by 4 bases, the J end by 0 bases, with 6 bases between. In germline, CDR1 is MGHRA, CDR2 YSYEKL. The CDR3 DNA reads TGCGCCAGCAGCCCACAGATGAACACTGAAGCTTTCTTT. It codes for CASSPQMNTEAFF.

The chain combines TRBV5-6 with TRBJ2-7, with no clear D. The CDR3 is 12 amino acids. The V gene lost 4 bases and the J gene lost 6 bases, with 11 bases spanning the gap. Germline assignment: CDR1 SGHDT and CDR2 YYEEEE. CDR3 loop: CASSIQSGEQYF. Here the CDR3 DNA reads TGTGCCAGCAGCATTCAGTCGGGCGAGCAGTACTTC.

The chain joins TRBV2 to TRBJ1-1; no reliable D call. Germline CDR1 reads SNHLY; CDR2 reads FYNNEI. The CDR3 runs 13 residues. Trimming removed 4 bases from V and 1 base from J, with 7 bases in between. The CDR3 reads CASSGGKNTEAFF. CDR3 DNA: TGTGCCAGCAGTGGAGGGAAGAACACTGAAGCTTTCTTT.

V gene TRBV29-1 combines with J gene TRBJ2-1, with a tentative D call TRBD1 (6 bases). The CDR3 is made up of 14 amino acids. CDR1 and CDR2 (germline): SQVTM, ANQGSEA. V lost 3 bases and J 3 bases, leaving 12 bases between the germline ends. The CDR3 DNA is TGCAGCGTTGACCCACAGGGTATCTACAATGAGCAGTTCTTC. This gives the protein CSVDPQGIYNEQFF.

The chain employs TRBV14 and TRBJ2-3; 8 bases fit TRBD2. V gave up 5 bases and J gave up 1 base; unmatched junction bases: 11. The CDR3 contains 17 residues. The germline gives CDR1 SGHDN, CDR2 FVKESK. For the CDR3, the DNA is TGTGCCAGCAGCGCCAGCGTGAGCGGGGGCCGCACAGATACGCAGTATTTT. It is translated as CASSASVSGGRTDTQYF.

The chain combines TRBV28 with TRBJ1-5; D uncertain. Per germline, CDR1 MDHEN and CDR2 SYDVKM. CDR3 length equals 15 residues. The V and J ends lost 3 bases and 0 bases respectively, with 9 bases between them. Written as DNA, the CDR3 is TGTGCCAGCAGTTTCGGCACGGATAGCAATCAGCCCCAGCATTTT. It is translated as CASSFGTDSNQPQHF.

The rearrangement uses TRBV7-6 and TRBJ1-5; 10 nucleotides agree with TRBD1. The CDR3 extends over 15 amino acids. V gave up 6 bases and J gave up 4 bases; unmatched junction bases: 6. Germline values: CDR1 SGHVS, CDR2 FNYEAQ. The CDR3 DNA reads TGTGCCAGCAGTCCGGACAGGGGGGATAATCAGCCCCAGCATTTT. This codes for CASSPDRGDNQPQHF.